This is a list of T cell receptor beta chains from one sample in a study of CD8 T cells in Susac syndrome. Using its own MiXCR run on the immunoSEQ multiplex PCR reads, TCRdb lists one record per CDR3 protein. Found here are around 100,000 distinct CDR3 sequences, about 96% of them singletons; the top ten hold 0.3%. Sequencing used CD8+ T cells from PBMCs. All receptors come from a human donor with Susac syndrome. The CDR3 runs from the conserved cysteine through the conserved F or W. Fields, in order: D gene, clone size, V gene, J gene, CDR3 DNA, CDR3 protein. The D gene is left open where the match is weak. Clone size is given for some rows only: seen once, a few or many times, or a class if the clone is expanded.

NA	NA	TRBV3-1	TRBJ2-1	TGTGCCAGCAGCCAGGACCGGACTTACAATGAGCAGTTCTTC	CASSQDRTYNEQFF
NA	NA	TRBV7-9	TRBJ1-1	TGTGCCAGCACCCCCATTGGTCGGGATAGCGCTGAAGCTTTCTTT	CASTPIGRDSAEAFF
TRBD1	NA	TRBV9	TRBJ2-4	TGTGCCAGCAGCGGGACAGGGATCGACATTCAGTACTTC	CASSGTGIDIQYF
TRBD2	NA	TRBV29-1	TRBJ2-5	TGCAGCGTTCTCCGGACTAGCGGGAGTAGGATAGAGACCCAGTACTTC	CSVLRTSGSRIETQYF
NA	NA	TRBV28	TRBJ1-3	TGTGCCAGCAGTTTAGGGGAAACTGGAAACACCATATATTTT	CASSLGETGNTIYF
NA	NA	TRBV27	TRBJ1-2	TGTGCCAGCAGTCCGATACCCTCAACTGAAGCTAACTATGGCTACACCTTC	CASSPIPSTEANYGYTF
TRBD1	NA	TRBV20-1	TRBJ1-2	TGCAGTGCTAGCCGGGACAGGCCCAACTATGGCTACACCTTC	CSASRDRPNYGYTF
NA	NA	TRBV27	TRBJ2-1	TGTGCCAGCACCCTTTCGCGGGCCGAAGCGGATGAGCAGTTCTTC	CASTLSRAEADEQFF
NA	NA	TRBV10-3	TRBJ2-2	TGTGCCATCACCCGACAGGAGAACACCGGGGAGCTGTTTTTT	CAITRQENTGELFF
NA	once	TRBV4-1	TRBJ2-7	TGCGCCAGCAGCCGATCCCGGGACTCATCCTACGAGCAGTACTTC	CASSRSRDSSYEQYF
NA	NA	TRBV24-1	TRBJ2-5	TGTGCCACCAGTGATCCTACCTCAGGGTCTGGTGAGACCCAGTACTTC	CATSDPTSGSGETQYF
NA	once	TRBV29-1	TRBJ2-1	TGCAGCGTTTTAGACATTTACAATGAGCAGTTCTTC	CSVLDIYNEQFF